This T cell receptor beta chain was recovered during a study of PD-1 blockade in classical Hodgkin lymphoma. Measured with immunoSEQ multiplex PCR; TCRdb has only the in-frame clones, and not every one. This table has 9,500 to 14,000 clones, 70% to 90% appearing once. CDR1 and CDR2 (germline): LNHNV, YYDKDF (reference sequence). V shed 1 base and J shed 6 bases, with 9 bases lying between them. The length of the CDR3 is 14 residues. About this clone: What it binds is not known.

Study-wide results and limits: Reported findings placed baseline TCR diversity lower in newly diagnosed patients (compared with healthy donors). CD4+ TCR diversity, unlike CD8+, rose significantly by C4D1. Patients with a complete response exhibited baseline diversity comparable to newly diagnosed patients.

Time point of the sample: cycle 4 day 1 (C4D1), after less than seven weeks of nivolumab. Every patient experienced relapse after autologous stem cell transplantation, and brentuximab vedotin exposure varied. Researchers pulled CD8+ T cells out of thawed PBMCs using magnetic negative selection. Complete response, partial response or progressive disease were the best responses. The gene calls are TRBV15 and TRBJ2-2; unclear D gene. The input for sequencing was CD8+ T cells from blood, taken before the fourth cycle of nivolumab. The sequence came from a human donor with classical Hodgkin lymphoma. The donor label of this sample is uncertain. CDR3 region: CATSRVGFSGELFF. CDR3 DNA: TGTGCCACCAGCAGAGTTGGGTTCTCCGGGGAGCTGTTTTTT.